This T cell receptor (beta chain) emerged from a study of T-cell memory formation after mild COVID-19. MiXCR, applied by TCRdb to the 5' RACE reads, yields one record per CDR3 protein. This table has a few hundred thousand distinct CDR3 sequences, approximately 16% appearing once. Details on this clonotype: The antigen is not known.

Study conclusions and caveats: Among CD4+ contracting clones, most were CM and EM, and CD8+ ones EMRA.

This CDR3 spans 14 amino acids. CDR1 is SQVTM and CDR2 is ANQGSEA in the germline V gene. The V and J ends lost 4 bases and 7 bases, in that order; junction bases with no gene match: 9. Sequenced: PBMCs or a T cell subset sorted from them (not recorded which). This sequence originates from a man aged 18 to 29 who had mild COVID-19 (a few samples of this study predate the infection). Cell type and time point are not known. The rearrangement uses TRBV29-1 and TRBJ2-2; 7 nucleotides match TRBD1. CDR3: CSVGDSFTGGELFF. The CDR3 nucleotides are TGCAGCGTTGGGGACAGCTTCACCGGCGGGGAGCTGTTTTTT.